A selection of T cell receptor beta chains follows, all from one sample in a study of human T cells and chemical hapten exposure. Using its own MiXCR run on the RACE reads, TCRdb lists one record per CDR3 protein. The data hold about 31,000 distinct CDR3 sequences, with 6.5% to 9% observed a single time. The sequenced material came from whole blood. The receptors were sampled from a human donor in good health. Some clones in this sample may be carry-over from other donors' samples. CDR3s include the opening cysteine and the closing phenylalanine or tryptophan. The D gene is left open where the match is weak. Size is omitted from some rows. Given values are once, few, many or a class for expanded clones.

d_gene	v_gene	j_gene	abundance	CDR3aa	CDR3nt
TRBD2	TRBV18	TRBJ2-1	many	CASSPTSGGANEQFF	TGTGCCAGCTCACCCACTAGCGGGGGGGCCAATGAGCAGTTCTTC
.	TRBV19	TRBJ2-7	.	CASTPSGTLSHEQYF	TGTGCCAGTACCCCATCCGGGACTCTGAGCCACGAGCAGTACTTC
TRBD1	TRBV10-2	TRBJ1-6	many	CASSEWEGTGISPLHF	TGCGCCAGCAGTGAATGGGAAGGGACAGGGATTTCACCCCTCCACTTT
.	TRBV10-3	TRBJ2-2	few	CAISEEGRAWNTGELFF	TGTGCCATCAGTGAGGAGGGACGGGCGTGGAACACCGGGGAGCTGTTTTTT
.	TRBV29-1	TRBJ2-7	many	CSVKPEGGSSYEQYF	TGCAGCGTGAAACCGGAGGGGGGGAGCTCCTACGAGCAGTACTTC
.	TRBV12-3/TRBV12-4	TRBJ1-4	few	CASSLVSGGVGEKLFF	TGTGCCAGCAGTTTAGTCAGCGGAGGAGTGGGCGAAAAACTGTTTTTT
.	TRBV5-4	TRBJ2-3	few	CASSTPNRGSTDTQYF	TGTGCCAGCAGCACCCCTAACCGCGGATCCACAGATACGCAGTATTTT
.	TRBV9	TRBJ1-3	many	CASSPRQSRYSGNTIYF	TGTGCCAGCAGCCCACGGCAATCCCGCTACTCTGGAAACACCATATATTTT
.	TRBV20-1	TRBJ1-4	many	CSARGLSTNEKLFF	TGCAGTGCTAGAGGGCTATCAACTAATGAAAAACTGTTTTTT
TRBD2	TRBV5-1	TRBJ2-3	.	CASSEGLAGGLTDTQYF	TGCGCCAGCAGCGAGGGACTAGCGGGGGGGCTCACAGATACGCAGTATTTT
TRBD2	TRBV10-3	TRBJ2-3	many	CAIGASGRTDTQYF	TGTGCCATCGGGGCTAGCGGGAGAACAGATACGCAGTATTTT
.	TRBV7-9	TRBJ1-3	many	CASNRQESSGNTIYF	TGTGCCAGCAACCGACAGGAGAGCTCTGGAAACACCATATATTTT
TRBD1	TRBV5-1	TRBJ1-4	many	CASSLGQGSEKLFF	TGCGCCAGCAGCTTGGGACAGGGATCGGAAAAACTGTTTTTT